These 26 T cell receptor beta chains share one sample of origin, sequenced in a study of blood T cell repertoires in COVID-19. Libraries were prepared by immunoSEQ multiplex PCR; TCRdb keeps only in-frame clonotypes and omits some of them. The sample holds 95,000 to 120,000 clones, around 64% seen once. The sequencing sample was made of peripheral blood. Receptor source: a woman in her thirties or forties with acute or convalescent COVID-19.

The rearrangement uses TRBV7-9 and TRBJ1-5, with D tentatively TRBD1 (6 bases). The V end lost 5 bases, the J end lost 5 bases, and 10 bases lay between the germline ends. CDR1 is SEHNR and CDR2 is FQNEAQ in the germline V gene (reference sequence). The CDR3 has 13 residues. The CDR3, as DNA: TGTGCCAGCAGCCGTGAGGGGGATCAGCCCCAGCATTTT. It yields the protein CASSREGDQPQHF.

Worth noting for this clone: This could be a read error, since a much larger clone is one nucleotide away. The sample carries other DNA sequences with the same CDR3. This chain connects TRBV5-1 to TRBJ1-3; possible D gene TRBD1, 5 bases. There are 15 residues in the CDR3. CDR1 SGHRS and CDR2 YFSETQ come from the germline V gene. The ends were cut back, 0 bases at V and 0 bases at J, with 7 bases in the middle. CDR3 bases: TGCGCCAGCAGCTTGGCGGGGGACTCTGGAAACACCATATATTTT. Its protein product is CASSLAGDSGNTIYF.

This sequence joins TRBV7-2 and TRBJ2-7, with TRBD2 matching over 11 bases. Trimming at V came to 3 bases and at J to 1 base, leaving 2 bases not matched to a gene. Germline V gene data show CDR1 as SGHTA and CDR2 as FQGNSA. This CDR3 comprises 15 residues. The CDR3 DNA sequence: TGTGCCAGCAGCTTTAGCGGGGGGGCTTCCTACGAGCAGTACTTC. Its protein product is CASSFSGGASYEQYF. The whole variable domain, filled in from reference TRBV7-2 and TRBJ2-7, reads GAGVSQSPSNKVTEKGKDVELRCDPISGHTALYWYRQSLGQGLEFLIYFQGNSAPDKSGLPSDRFSAERTGGSVSTLTIQRTQQEDSAVYLCASSFSGGASYEQYFGPGTRLTVT.

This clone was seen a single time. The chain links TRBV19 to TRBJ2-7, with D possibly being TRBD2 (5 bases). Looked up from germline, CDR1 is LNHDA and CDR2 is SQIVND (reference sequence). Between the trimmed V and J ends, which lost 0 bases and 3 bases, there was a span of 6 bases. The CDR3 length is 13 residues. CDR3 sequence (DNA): TGTGCCAGTAGTATAGATCGGGGCTACGAGCAGTACTTC. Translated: CASSIDRGYEQYF.

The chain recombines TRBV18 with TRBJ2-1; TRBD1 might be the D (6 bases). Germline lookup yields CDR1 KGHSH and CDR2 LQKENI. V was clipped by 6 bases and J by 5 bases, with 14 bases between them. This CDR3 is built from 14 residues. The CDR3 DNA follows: TGTGCCAGCTCGTCGGAACAGGGAAACAATGAGCAGTTCTTC. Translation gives CASSSEQGNNEQFF.

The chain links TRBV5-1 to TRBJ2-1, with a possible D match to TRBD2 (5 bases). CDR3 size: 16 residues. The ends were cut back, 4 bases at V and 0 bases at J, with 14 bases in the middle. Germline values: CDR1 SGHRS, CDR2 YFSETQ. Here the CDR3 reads CASSPNSGSSYNEQFF. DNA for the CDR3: TGCGCCAGCAGCCCGAACAGCGGAAGCTCCTACAATGAGCAGTTCTTC.

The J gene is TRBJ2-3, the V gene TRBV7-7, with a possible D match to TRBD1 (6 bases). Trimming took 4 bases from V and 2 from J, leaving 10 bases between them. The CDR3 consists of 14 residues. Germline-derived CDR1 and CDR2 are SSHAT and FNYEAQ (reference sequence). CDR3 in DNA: TGTGCCAGCAGCTCGGACAGACTCACAGATACGCAGTATTTT. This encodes CASSSDRLTDTQYF.

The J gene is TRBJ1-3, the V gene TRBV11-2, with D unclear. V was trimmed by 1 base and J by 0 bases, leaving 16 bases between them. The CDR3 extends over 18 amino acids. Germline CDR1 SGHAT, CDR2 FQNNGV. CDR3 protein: CASSLGYVAASSGNTIYF. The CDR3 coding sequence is TGTGCCAGCAGCTTAGGGTACGTTGCCGCGAGCTCTGGAAACACCATATATTTT.

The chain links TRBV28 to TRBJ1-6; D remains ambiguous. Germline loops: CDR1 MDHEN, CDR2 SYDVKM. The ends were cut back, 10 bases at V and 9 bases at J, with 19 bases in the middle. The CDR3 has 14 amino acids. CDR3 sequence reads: CATRPVVAGSPLHF. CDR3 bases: TGTGCCACCAGACCCGTTGTCGCGGGTTCACCCCTCCACTTT.

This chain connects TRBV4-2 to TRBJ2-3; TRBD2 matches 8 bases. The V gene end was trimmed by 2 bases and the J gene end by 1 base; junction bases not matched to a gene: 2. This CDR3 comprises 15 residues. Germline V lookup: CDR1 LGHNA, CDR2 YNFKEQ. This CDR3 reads CASSQRRGGTDTQYF. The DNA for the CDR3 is TGTGCCAGCAGCCAACGGCGGGGGGGCACAGATACGCAGTATTTT.

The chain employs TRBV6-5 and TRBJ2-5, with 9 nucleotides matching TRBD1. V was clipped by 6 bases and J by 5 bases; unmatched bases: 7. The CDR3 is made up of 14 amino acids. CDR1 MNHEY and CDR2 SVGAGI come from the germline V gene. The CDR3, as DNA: TGTGCCAGCAGGCCGGGACAGGGAGGTGAGACCCAGTACTTC. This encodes CASRPGQGGETQYF.

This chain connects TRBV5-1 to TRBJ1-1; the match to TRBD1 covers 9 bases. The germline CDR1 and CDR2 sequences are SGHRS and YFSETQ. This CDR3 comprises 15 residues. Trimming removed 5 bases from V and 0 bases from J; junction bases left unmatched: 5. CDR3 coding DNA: TGCGCCAGCAGATGGGGACAGGGAATGAACACTGAAGCTTTCTTT. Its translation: CASRWGQGMNTEAFF.

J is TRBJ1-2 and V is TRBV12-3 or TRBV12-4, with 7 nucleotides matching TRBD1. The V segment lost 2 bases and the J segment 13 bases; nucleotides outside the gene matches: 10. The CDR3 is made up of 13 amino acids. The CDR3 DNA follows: TGTGCCAGCAGTTTAATAGGGGGCGACGTGGCCACCTTC. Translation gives CASSLIGGDVATF.

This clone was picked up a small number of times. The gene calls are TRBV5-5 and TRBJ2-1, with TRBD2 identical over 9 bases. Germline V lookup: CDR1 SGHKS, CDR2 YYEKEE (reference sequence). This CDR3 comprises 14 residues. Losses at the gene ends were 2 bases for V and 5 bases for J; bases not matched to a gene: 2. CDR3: CASSFVAGDNEQFF. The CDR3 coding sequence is TGTGCCAGCAGCTTCGTAGCGGGGGACAATGAGCAGTTCTTC.

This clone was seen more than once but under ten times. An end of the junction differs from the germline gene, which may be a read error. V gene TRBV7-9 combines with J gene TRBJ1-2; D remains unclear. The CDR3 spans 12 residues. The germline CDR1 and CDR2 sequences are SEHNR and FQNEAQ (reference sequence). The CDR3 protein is CASSMEDRGCTF. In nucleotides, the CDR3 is TGTGCCAGCAGCATGGAGGACCGCGGCTGCACCTTC.

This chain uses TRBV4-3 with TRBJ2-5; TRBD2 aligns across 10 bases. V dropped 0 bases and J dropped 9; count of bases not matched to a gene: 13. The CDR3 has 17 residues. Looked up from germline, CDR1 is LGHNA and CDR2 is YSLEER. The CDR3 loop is CASSQDASSGGNAAQYF. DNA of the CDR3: TGCGCCAGCAGCCAAGATGCGAGTAGCGGGGGGAATGCGGCCCAGTACTTC.

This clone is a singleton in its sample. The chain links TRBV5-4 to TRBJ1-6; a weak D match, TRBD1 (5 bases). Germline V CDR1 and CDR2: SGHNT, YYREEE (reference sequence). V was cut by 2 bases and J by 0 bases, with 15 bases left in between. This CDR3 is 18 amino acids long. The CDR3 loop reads CASSFGAGKSSYNSPLHF. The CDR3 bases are TGTGCCAGCAGCTTTGGGGCGGGGAAAAGCTCCTATAATTCACCCCTCCACTTT.

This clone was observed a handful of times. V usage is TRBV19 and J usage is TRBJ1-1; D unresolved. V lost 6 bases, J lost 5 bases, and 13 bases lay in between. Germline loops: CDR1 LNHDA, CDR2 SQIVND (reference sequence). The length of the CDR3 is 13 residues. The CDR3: CASSGVSGTEAFF. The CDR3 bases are TGTGCCAGTAGCGGGGTGTCGGGTACTGAAGCTTTCTTT.

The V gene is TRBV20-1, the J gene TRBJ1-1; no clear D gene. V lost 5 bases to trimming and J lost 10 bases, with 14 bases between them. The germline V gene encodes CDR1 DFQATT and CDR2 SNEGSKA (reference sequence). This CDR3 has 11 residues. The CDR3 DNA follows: TGCAGTGCTCAGGACGGGGAGCTAGCTTTCTTT. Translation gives CSAQDGELAFF.

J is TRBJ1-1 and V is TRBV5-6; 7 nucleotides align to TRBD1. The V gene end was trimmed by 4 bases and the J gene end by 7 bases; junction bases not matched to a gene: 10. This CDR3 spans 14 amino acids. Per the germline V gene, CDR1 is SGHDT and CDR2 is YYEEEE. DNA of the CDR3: TGTGCCAGCAGCACCGGGACAGCCCCAAATGAAGCTTTCTTT. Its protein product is CASSTGTAPNEAFF.

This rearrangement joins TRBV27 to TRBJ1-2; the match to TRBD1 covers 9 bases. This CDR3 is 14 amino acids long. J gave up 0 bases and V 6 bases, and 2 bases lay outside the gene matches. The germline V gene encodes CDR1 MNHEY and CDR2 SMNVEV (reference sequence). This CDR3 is CASRHRGPNYGYTF. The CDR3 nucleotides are TGTGCCAGCAGACACAGGGGGCCTAACTATGGCTACACCTTC.

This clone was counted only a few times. CDR3 protein: CASSRQGQTEAFF. The CDR3 DNA sequence: TGTGCCAGCAGCCGACAGGGCCAAACTGAAGCTTTCTTT. The rearrangement links TRBV2 to TRBJ1-1; TRBD1 aligns across 7 bases. This CDR3 has 13 residues. The junction had 6 bases not matched to a gene; V was cut back by 6 bases and J by 5 bases. Germline V gene data show CDR1 as SNHLY and CDR2 as FYNNEI.

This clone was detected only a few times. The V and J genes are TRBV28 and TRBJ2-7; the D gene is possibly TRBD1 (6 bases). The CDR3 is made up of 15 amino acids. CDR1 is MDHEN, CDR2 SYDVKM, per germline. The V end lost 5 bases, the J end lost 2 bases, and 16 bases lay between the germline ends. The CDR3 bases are TGTGCCAGCAGTGTTCTTGGGGACAACCCCTACGAGCAGTACTTC. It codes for CASSVLGDNPYEQYF.

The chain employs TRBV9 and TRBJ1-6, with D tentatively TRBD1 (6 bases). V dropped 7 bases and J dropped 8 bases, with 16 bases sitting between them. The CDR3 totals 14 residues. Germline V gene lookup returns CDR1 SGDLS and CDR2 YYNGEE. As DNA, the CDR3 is TGTGCCAGCGCAGGAGGGGGGGTGGATTCACCCCTCCACTTT. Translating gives CASAGGGVDSPLHF.

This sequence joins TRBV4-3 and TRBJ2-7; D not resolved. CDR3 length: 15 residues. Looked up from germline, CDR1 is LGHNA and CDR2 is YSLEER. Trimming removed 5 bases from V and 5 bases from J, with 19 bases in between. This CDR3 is CASSEGTAVLNEQYF. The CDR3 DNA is TGCGCCAGCAGCGAAGGAACAGCCGTCCTCAACGAGCAGTACTTC.

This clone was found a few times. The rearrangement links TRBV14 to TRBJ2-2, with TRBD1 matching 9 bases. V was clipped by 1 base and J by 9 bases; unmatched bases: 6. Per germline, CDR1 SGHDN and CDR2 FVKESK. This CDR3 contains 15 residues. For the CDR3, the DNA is TGTGCCAGCAGCCAAGGAGGGACAGGGTATCGGGAGCTGTTTTTT. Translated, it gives CASSQGGTGYRELFF.